The TCR beta chain described here comes from a study of control samples from healthy donors and cancer patients. Trimming cost V 8 bases and J 6 bases; bases outside gene matches: 9. Germline-derived CDR1 and CDR2 are SGHAT and FQNNGV. This CDR3 comprises 14 residues. TCRdb's copy holds only in-frame clones and misses some; the assay was immunoSEQ multiplex PCR. The data hold tens of thousands of clones, with 82% observed a single time. This TCR came from an older woman in good health. The sequencing input was blood. The rearrangement links TRBV11-2 to TRBJ2-7; 11 nucleotides agree with TRBD2. The CDR3 region has the DNA TGTGCCAGCCGGCCGACTAGCGGGGTCTCCGAGCAGTACTTC. Translation gives CASRPTSGVSEQYF.